Sequencing of this T cell receptor beta chain was carried out in a study of T cell repertoires in cytomegalovirus infection. Study outcomes and limitations: Ex vivo, HLA-C-restricted CMV-specific TCR beta clonotypes prevailed over the rest of the response.

Trimming took 1 base from V and 3 from J; bases not matched to a gene: 6. The CDR3 runs to 16 residues. Germline V lookup: CDR1 SGHAT, CDR2 FQDESV (reference sequence). This clonotype was picked up many times. Its specificity is not known. TCRdb recomputed calls from the reads with MiXCR, one row per CDR3 protein. In the table there are more than 500,000 distinct CDR3 sequences, 16% of which are singletons. This clonotype originated in a human donor in good health (CMV status not recorded). Some clones in this sample may be carry-over from other donors' samples. The chain joins TRBV11-1 to TRBJ2-3; 8 bases agree with TRBD2. Sequencing used CD8+ T cells from PBMCs. The CDR3 loop reads CASSLEWSGSTDTQYF. CDR3 DNA: TGTGCCAGCAGCTTAGAGTGGAGCGGGAGTACAGATACGCAGTATTTT.